A single sample is the source of the 18 T cell receptor beta chains below, sequenced in a study of control samples from healthy donors and cancer patients. Produced via immunoSEQ multiplex PCR; TCRdb's table is partial and in-frame only. The table has over 150,000 clones, more than 85% seen once. Specimen: blood. These receptors all come from a middle-aged woman in good health.

The chain has TRBV5-1 and TRBJ1-2; a weak D match, TRBD1 (5 bases). Germline values: CDR1 SGHRS, CDR2 YFSETQ. The CDR3 has 14 amino acids. Trimming cost V 3 bases and J 1 base, with 10 bases left between them. The CDR3 reads CASSSSRVNYGYTF. Here the CDR3 DNA reads TGCGCCAGCAGCTCGAGCAGGGTTAACTATGGCTACACCTTC.

J is TRBJ2-7 and V is TRBV7-9; D is ambiguous. The V gene's germline CDR1 is SEHNR and CDR2 FQNEAQ (reference sequence). This CDR3 contains 15 residues. V gave up 3 bases and J gave up 7 bases, with 19 bases separating them. CDR3 protein: CASSLNTGSPLEQYF. CDR3 DNA: TGTGCCAGCAGCTTGAACACGGGCTCCCCCCTGGAGCAGTACTTC.

V gene TRBV7-2 combines with J gene TRBJ1-2; D gene ambiguous. Trimming shortened V by 1 base and J by 3 bases, and 9 bases separated the two germline ends. The germline gives CDR1 SGHTA, CDR2 FQGNSA. The CDR3 runs 14 residues. CDR3 coding DNA: TGTGCCAGCAGCTTAGACCGGAACGACTATGGCTACACCTTC. It yields the protein CASSLDRNDYGYTF.

V gene TRBV7-9 combines with J gene TRBJ2-7, with a tentative D call TRBD1 (6 bases). The germline V gene has CDR1 SEHNR and CDR2 FQNEAQ (reference sequence). The CDR3 length is 15 residues. V gave up 2 bases and J gave up 0 bases, with 11 bases separating them. CDR3: CASSLSDRGSYEQYF. Written as DNA, the CDR3 is TGTGCCAGCAGCTTATCGGACAGAGGCTCCTACGAGCAGTACTTC.

This chain uses TRBV10-3 with TRBJ1-4; D is unclear. Looked up from germline, CDR1 is ENHRY and CDR2 is SYGVKD. The V end was cut by 4 bases, the J end by 6 bases, with 9 bases between. This CDR3 region has 13 residues. The CDR3 DNA is TGTGCCATCAGTGGTCAGGTTTATGAAAAACTGTTTTTT. Protein sequence: CAISGQVYEKLFF.

The chain joins TRBV7-9 to TRBJ1-1; D is unresolved. The CDR3 has 12 residues. Germline V gene sequence: CDR1 SEHNR, CDR2 FQNEAQ (reference sequence). V was pared by 3 bases and J by 8 bases, with 10 bases between. The CDR3 spells CASSFGEAEAFF. The CDR3 nucleotides read TGTGCCAGCAGCTTCGGGGAGGCCGAAGCTTTCTTT. Supplemented by reference TRBV7-9 and TRBJ1-1, the full variable domain reads DTGVSQNPRHKITKRGQNVTFRCDPISEHNRLYWYRQTLGQGPEFLTYFQNEAQLEKSRLLSDRFSAERPKGSFSTLEIQRTEQGDSAMYLCASSFGEAEAFFGQGTRLTVV.

V usage is TRBV3-1 (or the pseudogene TRBV3-2) and J usage is TRBJ1-2; D gene unclear. This CDR3 spans 15 amino acids. Germline lookup yields CDR1 LGHDT and CDR2 YNNKEL (reference sequence). V lost 0 bases, J lost 3 bases, and 11 bases lay in between. Written as DNA, the CDR3 is TGTGCCAGCAGCCAAGACTGGACGCAGGACTATGGCTACACCTTC. This codes for CASSQDWTQDYGYTF.

The rearrangement links TRBV7-9 to TRBJ2-7; no clear D gene. Germline V CDR1 and CDR2: SEHNR, FQNEAQ (reference sequence). The CDR3 totals 11 residues. The V end lost 5 bases, the J end lost 6 bases, and 8 bases lay between the germline ends. The CDR3 region has the DNA TGTGCCAGCAGCAGAATGGGCGAGCAGTACTTC. This sequence encodes CASSRMGEQYF.

This clone came up once. The V gene is TRBV19, the J gene TRBJ1-5, with no clear D. Germline assignment: CDR1 LNHDA and CDR2 SQIVND (reference sequence). There are 16 residues in the CDR3. The V and J ends lost 6 bases and 0 bases respectively, with 15 bases between them. The CDR3 nucleotides are TGTGCCAGTAGCGAGAATCTTGCCGATAGCAATCAGCCCCAGCATTTT. It codes for CASSENLADSNQPQHF.

J is TRBJ1-1 and V is TRBV6-5; TRBD1 matches at 7 bases. The V gene end was trimmed by 7 bases and the J gene end by 1 base; junction bases not matched to a gene: 9. Germline-derived CDR1 and CDR2 are MNHEY and SVGAGI. The CDR3 has 15 amino acids. In DNA, the CDR3 is TGTGCCAGCACCCAATGGACAGGCTCGAACACTGAAGCTTTCTTT. Translation: CASTQWTGSNTEAFF.

V is TRBV27 and J is TRBJ2-7, with D perhaps being TRBD1 or TRBD2 (5 bases each). The CDR3 spans 15 residues. V was shortened by 8 bases and J by 1 base, with 18 bases between the two germline ends. Per the germline V gene, CDR1 is MNHEY and CDR2 is SMNVEV (reference sequence). CDR3 residues: CASSYGAGSSYEQYF. CDR3 coding DNA: TGTGCCAGCTCCTACGGGGCAGGCTCGTCCTACGAGCAGTACTTC.

For the CDR3, the DNA is TGTGCCAGCAGCGGGCCATCCTACGAGCAGTACTTC. It translates to CASSGPSYEQYF. This chain connects TRBV6-5 to TRBJ2-7, with D uncertain. The ends were cut back, 6 bases at V and 1 base at J, with 7 bases in the middle. CDR3 size: 12 residues. Per the germline V gene, CDR1 is MNHEY and CDR2 is SVGAGI.

The chain links TRBV3-1 (or the pseudogene TRBV3-2) to TRBJ2-5, with TRBD2 identical over 8 bases. The end of the DNA is better explained by TRBJ2-7, so the J call may be wrong. The CDR3 is 14 residues long. The V gene's germline CDR1 is LGHDT and CDR2 YNNKEL (reference sequence). In DNA form, the CDR3 reads TGTGCCAGCAGCTCCCTGAGCGGGAGCTACGAGCAGTACTTC. Its translation is CASSSLSGSYEQYF.

This chain uses TRBV5-6 with TRBJ2-7; 8 nucleotides align to TRBD2. In germline, CDR1 is SGHDT, CDR2 YYEEEE. The J segment lost 2 bases and the V segment lost 2 bases, leaving 6 bases of the junction unmatched. The CDR3 has 15 residues. The DNA for the CDR3 is TGTGCCAGCAGCTTTCGCGGGGGGCTTACCTACGAGCAGTACTTC. The encoded protein is CASSFRGGLTYEQYF. The full variable domain, its missing parts supplied by reference TRBV5-6 and TRBJ2-7, is DAGVTQSPTHLIKTRGQQVTLRCSPKSGHDTVSWYQQALGQGPQFIFQYYEEEERQRGNFPDRFSGHQFPNYSSELNVNALLLGDSALYLCASSFRGGLTYEQYFGPGTRLTVT.

This chain uses TRBV7-2 with TRBJ1-2; 7 bases are a match to TRBD1. Germline V lookup: CDR1 SGHTA, CDR2 FQGNSA. CDR3 length equals 14 residues. The junction had 5 bases not matched to a gene; V was cut back by 2 bases and J by 5 bases. The CDR3 DNA follows: TGTGCCAGCAGCTTACAGGGGGTCCCATATGGCTACACCTTC. It codes for CASSLQGVPYGYTF.

This clone was seen more than once but under ten times. The rearrangement joins TRBV7-9 to TRBJ1-6; 10 bases agree with TRBD1. Germline CDR1 is SEHNR and CDR2 is FQNEAQ (reference sequence). The trim removed 9 bases at V and 7 bases at J, leaving 12 bases unmatched. The CDR3 has 16 amino acids. CDR3 nucleotides: TGTGCCAGTACTGAGGAGGGGACAGGGGCCAATTCACCCCTCCACTTT. Its protein product is CASTEEGTGANSPLHF.

The chain combines TRBV28 with TRBJ2-4; no definite D call. V was trimmed by 5 bases and J by 12 bases, leaving 14 bases between them. The CDR3 sequence is 12 residues long. The germline V gene encodes CDR1 MDHEN and CDR2 SYDVKM. CDR3 sequence: CASSAIRDSQYF. The CDR3 DNA follows: TGTGCCAGCAGTGCCATTAGGGATAGTCAGTACTTC.

The V call is TRBV6-5, the J call TRBJ1-1; D may be TRBD1 (6 bases). CDR1 MNHEY and CDR2 SVGAGI come from the germline V gene. V was pared by 6 bases and J by 0 bases, with 11 bases between. The CDR3 runs to 14 residues. The CDR3 region has the DNA TGTGCCAGCAGCCTTACAGGGATGAACACTGAAGCTTTCTTT. This sequence encodes CASSLTGMNTEAFF.